This TCR beta chain was obtained from a study of cytomegalovirus exposure and HLA in healthy donors. Amplification used 60 Vbeta primers and 13 Jbeta primers. Generated by immunoSEQ multiplex PCR, the TCRdb table keeps only in-frame clones and is missing some. Among some 130,000 clones listed, roughly two thirds were seen once. This CDR3 contains 14 residues. V lost 0 bases, J lost 6 bases, and 11 bases lay in between. Germline V gives CDR1 MGHRA, CDR2 YSYEKL. The sequence came from a man in his thirties or forties in good health and CMV-seropositive. The chain is built from TRBV4-1 and TRBJ1-2; no definite D call. Sequencing was carried out using PBMCs. The chain's CDR3 is CASSQEALMNGYTF. Written as DNA, the CDR3 is TGCGCCAGCAGCCAAGAAGCTCTCATGAATGGCTACACCTTC.